Included here is one T cell receptor (beta chain) sequence, with context. Its antigen remains unidentified. Base qualities are missing; no much larger clone stands one base away. This sample was included in a study of T cell responses to AZD1222 COVID-19 vaccine (dated by TCRdb to the early 2020s). Background on the whole study: TCR sequencing was performed for roughly 250 trial participants, of whom about 200 were given two doses of AZD1222 and 26 were given two doses of MenACWY control vaccine. Trial participants were enrolled into age subgroups of 18-55, 56-69 and 70-plus years, which contained approximately 150, 30 and 60 TCR-sequenced participants, respectively. The study at large found these results: Epitopes outside the regions mutated in the B.1.351 and B.1.1.7 variants were reportedly recognized by nearly half of the unique spike-specific TCRs. Conclusions about previously exposed vaccinees are limited because only five to seven AZD1222 recipients were SARS-CoV-2 seropositive at baseline. Vaccine-associated CD4 TCRs spanned the whole spike protein, with dominant responses in regions 160-218 and 743-854. Participants were mostly white British, with more females than males. The authors suggested clonal diversity may have been underestimated. Because no day 14 peak-response samples were available, the repertoires could be characterized only after the peak T cell response. The 56-69-year group was small, and its depth increase did not reach significance, likely because of low power. After two AZD1222 doses, both the breadth and the depth of spike-specific TCRs were significantly higher than at day 0 and than in MenACWY recipients.

The time point label of this sample denotes: about 28 days (+/-7) after the second vaccine dose. AZD1222 recipients given second doses at about 4 weeks or at about 12 weeks were pooled, since spike-specific TCR depth and breadth were not found to differ between the two schedules. Vaccinee samples were obtained from the UK trials COV001 and COV002, which included a single-blind randomized controlled phase 2/3 trial of AZD1222 (ChAdOx1 nCoV-19) in healthy adults. For TCRbeta chain sequencing, PBMC samples from trial participants were taken at day 0 and at day 28 after the second dose. Relative to germline, V is 3 bases shorter and J is 5 bases shorter, with 11 bases between their ends. As encoded in the germline V gene, CDR1 is MDHEN while CDR2 is SYDVKM. The CDR3, from cysteine to phenylalanine, totals 15 residues. The retained sequence is limited to the CDR3, 45 bases, with the frame set at the first base.

The CDR3 regions of human TCRbeta chains were subjected to immunosequencing. Per the original workflow: TCRs in the repertoires were matched against a reference library of SARS-CoV-2-specific TCRs that had been generated with the MIRA antigen-specificity platform. Breadth was defined as the fraction of unique TCRs that were SARS-CoV-2-associated. Depth was defined as the fraction of total T cells that were SARS-CoV-2-associated. Each spike-specific TCR was assigned to its reactive spike region and to a CD4 or CD8 class using the MIRA data. Log10-transformed breadth and depth values were compared by one-way ANOVA with Sidak's multiple comparisons tests. TCRdb stores this immuneACCESS table with in-frame sequences only. Part of the clones is absent; in the studies checked, under half of the shortfall reflects unresolved V genes, and no reason is known for the rest. That table gives V, J and clone size, and the DNA gave D and trimming. The sample has 180,000 or so clones on record, around nine tenths of them singletons. Roughly 2% of the sample is taken by the ten largest.

Sample: peripheral blood, taken 28 days after the second AZD1222 dose. The sequence derives from an adult who received the AZD1222 COVID-19 vaccine. This chain joins TRBV28 to TRBJ1-6; no D gene call is confident. For the CDR3, the sequence is CASSFTGSNNSPLHF. The nucleotides are TGTGCCAGCAGTTTTACGGGTTCCAATAATTCACCCCTCCACTTT.